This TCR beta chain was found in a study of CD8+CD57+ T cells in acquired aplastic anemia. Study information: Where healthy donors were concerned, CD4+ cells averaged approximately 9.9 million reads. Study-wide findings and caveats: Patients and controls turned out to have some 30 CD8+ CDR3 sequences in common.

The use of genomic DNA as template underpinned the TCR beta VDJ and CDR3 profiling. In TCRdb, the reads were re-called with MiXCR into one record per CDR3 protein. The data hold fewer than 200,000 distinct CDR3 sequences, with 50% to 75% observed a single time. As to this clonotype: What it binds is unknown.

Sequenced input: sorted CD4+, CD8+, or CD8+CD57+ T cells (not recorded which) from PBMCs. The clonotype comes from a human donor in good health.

The CDR3 coding sequence is TGTGCCAGCAGCCCCTCCACAGGGGTGGCCACTGAAGCTTTCTTT. Protein sequence: CASSPSTGVATEAFF. The chain employs TRBV7-2 and TRBJ1-1; 7 nucleotides match TRBD1. The CDR3 consists of 15 residues. Germline-derived CDR1 and CDR2 are SGHTA and FQGNSA. With 5 bases clipped from V and 4 bases from J, the junction kept 10 bases outside the gene matches.